The sequence of this T cell receptor (beta chain) was determined in a study of blood T cell repertoires in COVID-19. Trimming took 0 bases from V and 1 from J; bases not matched to a gene: 3. Germline CDR1 is MGHRA and CDR2 is YSYEKL. CDR3 length: 16 amino acids. Sequenced by immunoSEQ multiplex PCR; TCRdb stores in-frame clones only, minus some. The sample holds about 150,000 clones, 79% seen once. This chain uses TRBV4-1 with TRBJ2-1; the match to TRBD2 covers 7 bases. The source is a woman between 65 and 79 years old with COVID-19, enrolled during active disease. Sequencing was carried out using peripheral blood. CDR3: CASSQDLGLSYNEQFF. The CDR3 coding sequence is TGCGCCAGCAGCCAAGATTTGGGACTATCCTACAATGAGCAGTTCTTC.